This T cell receptor beta chain was sequenced in a study of early T cells in non-severe SARS-CoV-2 infection (dated by TCRdb to the early 2020s). Some background on the complete study: Bulk RNA from unsorted whole blood was used for TCR sequencing, so alpha and beta chains could not be paired. Broader findings and caveats from the paper: VDJdb matching was skewed toward anti-spike CD8 responses and likely underestimated virus-specific expansions, missing private and CD4 specificities.

This clonotype occurred many times. Its cognate antigen has yet to be identified. No quality values exist for individual bases; no much larger clone is one base distant. V is cut by 0 bases and J by 11 bases, and the space between the germline ends is 13 bases. The germline V gene sets CDR1 to MGHRA and CDR2 to YSYEKL. The CDR3 spans 13 residues, from the cysteine through the phenylalanine. CDR3 DNA is the only sequence kept; it has 39 bases, read in frame from the first base. Set within a cohort of healthcare workers in London, UK, this nested case-control study involved weekly PCR testing of nasopharyngeal swabs along with blood sampling. Healthcare workers were recruited during the week of the UK lockdown, between 23 and 31 March 2020, and followed weekly for up to roughly 15 weeks. Library construction relied on 5' RACE. Instrument used: NextSeq 500. In the TCR library protocol, unique molecular identifiers were attached to individual cDNA molecules to correct for PCR bias and sequencing error. Both TCR alpha and beta chains were sequenced, and tight co-correlation was observed between alpha and beta sequence abundances in each sample. The paper's data handling went like this. V gene, J gene and CDR3 annotation of TCR sequences was performed with Decombinator V4. Expanded TCRs were defined as changing significantly between any two time points under a Poisson model with p below 0.0001. TCR abundances were normalised to the total number of TCRs sequenced per sample and expressed as counts per million. TRAV1-2 paired with TRAJ12, TRAJ20 or TRAJ33 defined MAIT TCRs, while TRAV10 paired with TRAJ18 defined iNKT TCRs. VDJdb, accessed 1 November 2021, was searched for CMV, EBV and SARS-CoV-2 annotated TCRs, with TCRs annotated for multiple antigens excluded. TCRdb reworked the public reads: Q25 trimming with fastp, MiXCR clone assembly, productive beta chains retained. Entries that share a CDR3 protein sequence are merged under the most common genes and DNA. In this record, the V and J calls reflect TCRdb's handling and not the investigators' own analysis. The sample data list 85,000 to 100,000 distinct CDR3 sequences, and more than 9.5% of these were observed just once. The top ten hold about 5% of the sample.

The sequence links TRBV4-1 to TRBJ1-1; a weak D assignment points to TRBD1 (6 bases agree). The receptor was derived from an adult who was a healthcare worker with PCR-confirmed SARS-CoV-2 infection or an uninfected control (not recorded which). Sequenced input: whole blood. CDR3 loop: CASSQDGYRDAFF. The nucleotides read TGCGCCAGCAGCCAAGATGGATACAGGGATGCTTTCTTT.